This paragraph covers one TCR beta chain sequence. Its antigen is not known. Constant-region reverse primers amplified full-length variable regions, followed by semi-nested Nested Universal Primer A PCR. In TCRdb, the 5' RACE reads were re-called with MiXCR into one record per CDR3 protein. The sample carries tens of thousands of distinct CDR3 sequences, approximately 25% recorded once. CDR1 and CDR2 (germline): MGHRA, YSYEKL. The V gene end was trimmed by 4 bases and the J gene end by 1 base; junction bases not matched to a gene: 0. This CDR3 spans 15 amino acids. Naive CD4+ cells had CD25+ Tregs removed. Study-level findings and limits: The TCR gene usage of tumor memory CD4+ T cells clustered together with blood and lymph node memory CD4+ cells and with lymph node naive CD4+ cells. Tumor Tregs overlapped most with tumor, then blood, naive CD4+ cells.

This receptor was identified in a female donor with breast cancer. V and J are TRBV4-1 and TRBJ2-5; 13 bases are a match to TRBD2. Sequencing used tumor-infiltrating naive CD4+ T cells sorted from the breast tumor. Subset reported: naive CD4+ T cells, CD4+CD45RA+CD25-. CDR3 nucleotides: TGCGCCAGCAGCCGGACTAGCGGGAGCCAAGAGACCCAGTACTTC. It encodes CASSRTSGSQETQYF.